The rows below give T cell receptor beta chains drawn from one sample of a study of CD8 T cells in Susac syndrome. TCRdb reprocessed the immunoSEQ multiplex PCR reads via MiXCR and lists one record per CDR3 protein. This table holds around 230,000 distinct CDR3 sequences, about 96% found once. Sequenced sample: CD4+ T cells from PBMCs. The receptors shown here come from a human donor with Susac syndrome. CDR3s include the opening cysteine and the closing phenylalanine or tryptophan. The order of the fields is D gene, clone size, V gene, J gene, CDR3 DNA, CDR3 protein. The D gene is left open where the match is weak. Only part of the rows carry a size: once, few, many, or a class if the clone is expanded.

-	-	TRBV30	TRBJ2-7	TGTGCCTGGAGCATCGGGGAAACCTACGAGCAGTACTTC	CAWSIGETYEQYF
TRBD2	-	TRBV20-1	TRBJ2-3	TGCAGTGCTAGTCTGAGCGCGGGAGGAGCAGATACGCAGTATTTT	CSASLSAGGADTQYF
TRBD1	-	TRBV27	TRBJ1-2	TGTGCCAGCAAACCCCGGGACAGGGGCGCCTATGGCTACACCTTC	CASKPRDRGAYGYTF
-	-	TRBV11-2	TRBJ2-5	TGTGCCAGCAGCTTGTCTGATTTGGAGACCCAGTACTTC	CASSLSDLETQYF
-	-	TRBV14	TRBJ2-1	TGTGCCAGCAGCCAAGATACCAGCGGGCTGGGGCATGAGCAGTTCTTC	CASSQDTSGLGHEQFF
TRBD2	-	TRBV20-1	TRBJ2-3	TGCAGTGCTAGAGAGGGACTAGCGGGAAGCGATACGCAGTATTTT	CSAREGLAGSDTQYF
-	-	TRBV30	TRBJ2-7	TGTGCCTGGAGTCTCCGGGACTACGAGCAGTACTTC	CAWSLRDYEQYF
-	-	TRBV28	TRBJ1-2	TGTGCCAGCACCTCACCTCGACTGCCTGGCTATGGCTACACCTTC	CASTSPRLPGYGYTF
-	-	TRBV30	TRBJ2-3	TGTGCCTGGAGTGTTGTGGAGAACACAGATACGCAGTATTTT	CAWSVVENTDTQYF
-	once	TRBV29-1	TRBJ1-1	TGCAGCTTGGGGGACACTGAAGCTTTCTTT	CSLGDTEAFF
-	-	TRBV30	TRBJ1-1	TGTGCCTGGAGTTATATCGGGGAGGCTTTCTTT	CAWSYIGEAFF
-	-	TRBV4-1	TRBJ1-3	TGCGCCAGCAGCCAAGATCCAGGGACGCGCGGAAACACCATATATTTT	CASSQDPGTRGNTIYF
-	-	TRBV7-9	TRBJ1-1	TGTGCCAGCAGCTTAGGGGTGGCTGAAGCTTTCTTT	CASSLGVAEAFF
TRBD1	-	TRBV7-2	TRBJ2-1	TGTGCCAGCAGCTCCCCAGGGGGTGAGCAGTTCTTC	CASSSPGGEQFF
-	-	TRBV7-9	TRBJ2-3	TGTGCCAGCAGCTTAGGGGTGGGAGCAAGCACAGATACGCAGTATTTT	CASSLGVGASTDTQYF
-	-	TRBV12-3/TRBV12-4	TRBJ2-7	TGTGCCAGCACCCCGGGACGAGGCGAGCAGTACTTC	CASTPGRGEQYF
-	-	TRBV20-1	TRBJ1-1	TGCAGTGCCAGTGGAGCCCAAAACACTGAAGCTTTCTTT	CSASGAQNTEAFF
-	-	TRBV19	TRBJ1-2	TGTGCCAGTAGATTGGACTCCAGCAGGGGCTACACCTTC	CASRLDSSRGYTF
-	-	TRBV9	TRBJ2-3	TGTGCCAGCAGCCCTCCGGAGTCAACAGATACGCAGTATTTT	CASSPPESTDTQYF
-	-	TRBV12-3/TRBV12-4	TRBJ1-2	TGTGCCACCAATGGGGGACACTATGGCTACACCTTC	CATNGGHYGYTF
TRBD2	-	TRBV27	TRBJ2-5	TGTGCCAGCAGTCCACGACTTAGCGGGAGGTTTCAAGAGACCCAGTACTTC	CASSPRLSGRFQETQYF
TRBD1	-	TRBV2	TRBJ1-5	TGTGCCAGCAGTGGGGACCCGGGACAGGGTTACCAGCCCCAGCATTTT	CASSGDPGQGYQPQHF
-	-	TRBV18	TRBJ1-3	TGTGCCAGCGCCCCCGGGAGCTCTGGAAACACCATATATTTT	CASAPGSSGNTIYF
-	few	TRBV27	TRBJ2-5	TGTGCCAGCGGGAAAGAGACCCAGTACTTC	CASGKETQYF
-	-	TRBV2	TRBJ2-7	TGTGCCAGCGCGCTCGGAGGGGGAATCTACGAGCAGTACTTC	CASALGGGIYEQYF
-	-	TRBV10-3	TRBJ1-2	TGTGCCATCAGTGAGGGCGGCGACTATGGCTACACCTTC	CAISEGGDYGYTF
-	-	TRBV21-1	TRBJ2-1	TGTGCCAGCAGCAACGTGGCCAGGGGTCTTGGCAATGAGCAGTTCTTC	CASSNVARGLGNEQFF